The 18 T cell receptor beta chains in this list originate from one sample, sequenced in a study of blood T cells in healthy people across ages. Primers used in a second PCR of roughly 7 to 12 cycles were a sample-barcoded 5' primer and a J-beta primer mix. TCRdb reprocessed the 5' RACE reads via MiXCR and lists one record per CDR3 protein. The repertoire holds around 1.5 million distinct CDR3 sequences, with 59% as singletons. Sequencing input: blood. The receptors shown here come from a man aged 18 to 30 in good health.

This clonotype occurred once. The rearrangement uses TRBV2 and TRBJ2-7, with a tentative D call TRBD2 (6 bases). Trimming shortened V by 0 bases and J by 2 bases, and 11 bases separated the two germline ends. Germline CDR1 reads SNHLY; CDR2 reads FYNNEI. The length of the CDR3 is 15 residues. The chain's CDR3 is CASSEALAETYEQYF. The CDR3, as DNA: TGTGCCAGCAGTGAAGCTTTAGCGGAAACCTACGAGCAGTACTTC.

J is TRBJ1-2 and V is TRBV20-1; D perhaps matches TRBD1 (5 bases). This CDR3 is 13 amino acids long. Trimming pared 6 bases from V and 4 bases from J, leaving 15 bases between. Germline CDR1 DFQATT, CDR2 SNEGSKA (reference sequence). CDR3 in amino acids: CSAPHQGPYGYTF. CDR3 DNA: TGCAGTGCCCCTCACCAGGGCCCCTATGGCTACACCTTC.

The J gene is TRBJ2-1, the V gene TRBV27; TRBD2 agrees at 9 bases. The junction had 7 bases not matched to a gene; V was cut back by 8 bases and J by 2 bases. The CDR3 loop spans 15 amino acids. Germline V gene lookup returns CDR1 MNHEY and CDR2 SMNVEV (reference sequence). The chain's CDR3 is CASGGTSSPYNEQFF. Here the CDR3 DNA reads TGTGCCAGCGGGGGGACTAGCAGCCCCTACAATGAGCAGTTCTTC.

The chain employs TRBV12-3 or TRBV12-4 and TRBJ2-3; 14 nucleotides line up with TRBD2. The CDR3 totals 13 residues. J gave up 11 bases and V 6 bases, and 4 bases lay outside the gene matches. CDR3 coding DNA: TGTGCCAGCAGAATGGGACTAGCGGGAGAGCAGTATTTT. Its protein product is CASRMGLAGEQYF.

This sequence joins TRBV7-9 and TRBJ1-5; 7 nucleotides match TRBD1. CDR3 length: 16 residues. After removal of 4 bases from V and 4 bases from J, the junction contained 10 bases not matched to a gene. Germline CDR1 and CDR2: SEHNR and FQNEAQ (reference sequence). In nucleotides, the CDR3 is TGTGCCAGCAGCTCTAATCGGGACAGCATTAATCAGCCCCAGCATTTT. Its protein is CASSSNRDSINQPQHF.

The CDR3 sequence: CASSLMTGGNNEQFF. The CDR3 nucleotides are TGCGCCAGCAGCTTGATGACAGGGGGCAACAATGAGCAGTTCTTC. V gene TRBV5-1 combines with J gene TRBJ2-1; 10 bases map to TRBD1. CDR1 is SGHRS and CDR2 is YFSETQ in the germline V gene. There are 15 residues in the CDR3. V gave up 1 base and J gave up 5 bases; unmatched junction bases: 3.

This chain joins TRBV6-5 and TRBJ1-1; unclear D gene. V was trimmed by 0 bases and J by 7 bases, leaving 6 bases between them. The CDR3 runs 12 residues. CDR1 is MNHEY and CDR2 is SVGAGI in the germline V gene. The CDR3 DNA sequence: TGTGCCAGCAGTTACTCGGGAGTTGAAGCTTTCTTT. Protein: CASSYSGVEAFF.

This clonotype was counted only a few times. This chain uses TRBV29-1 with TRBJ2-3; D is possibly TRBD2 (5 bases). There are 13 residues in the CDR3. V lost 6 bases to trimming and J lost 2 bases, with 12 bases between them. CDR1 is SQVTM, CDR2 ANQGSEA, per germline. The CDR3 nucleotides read TGCAGCGTCGTGAGGGAACACACAGATACGCAGTATTTT. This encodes CSVVREHTDTQYF.

The CDR3 sequence: CASTSRLGLDEQYF. The CDR3 DNA is TGTGCCAGCACCAGCAGACTGGGGCTCGACGAGCAGTACTTC. The chain recombines TRBV6-1 with TRBJ2-7; possibly TRBD1 for D (5 bases). The CDR3 is 14 amino acids. Germline V gives CDR1 MNHNS, CDR2 SASEGT. V lost 7 bases to trimming and J lost 5 bases, with 18 bases between them.

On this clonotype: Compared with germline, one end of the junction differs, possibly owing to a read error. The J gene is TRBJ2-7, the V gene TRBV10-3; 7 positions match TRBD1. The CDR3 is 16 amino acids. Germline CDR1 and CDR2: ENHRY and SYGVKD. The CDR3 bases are TGTGCCGCATCCTACCCCGGGACAGAGACCTCCGACGAGCAGTACTTC. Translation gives CAASYPGTETSDEQYF.

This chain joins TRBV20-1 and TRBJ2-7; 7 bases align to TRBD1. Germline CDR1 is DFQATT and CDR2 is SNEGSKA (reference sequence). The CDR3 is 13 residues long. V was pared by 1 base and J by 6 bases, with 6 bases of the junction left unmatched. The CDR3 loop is CSARGDRLSEQYF. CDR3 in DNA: TGCAGTGCTAGAGGGGACAGACTCTCCGAGCAGTACTTC.

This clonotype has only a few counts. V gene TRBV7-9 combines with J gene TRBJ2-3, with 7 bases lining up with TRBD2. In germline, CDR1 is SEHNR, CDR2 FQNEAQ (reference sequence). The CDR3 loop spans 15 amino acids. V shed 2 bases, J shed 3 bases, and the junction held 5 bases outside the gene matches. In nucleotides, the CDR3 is TGTGCCAGCAGCTTAAGAGCGGGGACGACAGATACGCAGTATTTT. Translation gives CASSLRAGTTDTQYF.

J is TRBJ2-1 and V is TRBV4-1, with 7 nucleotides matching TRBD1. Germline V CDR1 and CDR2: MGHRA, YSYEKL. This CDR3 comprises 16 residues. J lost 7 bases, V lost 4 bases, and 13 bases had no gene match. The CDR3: CASSRVSGTDINEQFF. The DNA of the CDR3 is TGCGCCAGCAGCCGCGTCTCCGGGACAGACATTAATGAGCAGTTCTTC.

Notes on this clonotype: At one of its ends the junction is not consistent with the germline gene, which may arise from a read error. The CDR3 loop reads CATSRDTGYYVQYF. CDR3 sequence (DNA): TGTGCCACCAGCAGAGATACAGGGTACTACGTGCAGTACTTC. The chain combines TRBV15 with TRBJ2-7, with D perhaps TRBD1 (6 bases). Germline V gives CDR1 LNHNV, CDR2 YYDKDF (reference sequence). The CDR3 has 14 amino acids. Looking up the rest from reference TRBV15 and TRBJ2-7 gives the full variable domain: DAMVIQNPRYQVTQFGKPVTLSCSQTLNHNVMYWYQQKSSQAPKLLFHYYDKDFNNEADTPDNFQSRRPNTSFCFLDIRSPGLGDTAMYLCATSRDTGYYVQYFGPGTRLTVT.

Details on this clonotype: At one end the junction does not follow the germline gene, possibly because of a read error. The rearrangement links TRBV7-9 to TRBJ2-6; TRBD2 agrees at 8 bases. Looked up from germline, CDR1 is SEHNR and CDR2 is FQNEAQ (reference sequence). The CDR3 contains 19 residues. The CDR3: CASSFSGTDTMSGANVLTF. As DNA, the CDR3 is TGCGCCAGCAGCTTTAGCGGGACGGATACGATGTCTGGGGCCAACGTCCTGACTTTC.

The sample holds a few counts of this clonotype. This chain's CDR3 is CASSSGLADPDVLTF. Written as DNA, the CDR3 is TGTGCCAGCAGCTCCGGACTAGCTGATCCGGACGTCCTGACTTTC. V is TRBV7-9 and J is TRBJ2-6; 8 bases are a match to TRBD2. CDR1 is SEHNR and CDR2 is FQNEAQ in the germline V gene (reference sequence). Losses at the gene ends were 4 bases for V and 11 bases for J; bases not matched to a gene: 10. The CDR3 has 15 amino acids.

CDR3 in amino acids: CASRLQAANTEAFF. For the CDR3, the DNA is TGTGCCAGCAGGTTACAGGCAGCGAACACTGAAGCTTTCTTT. V is TRBV27 and J is TRBJ1-1; weak D call: TRBD1 (5 bases). Germline V gives CDR1 MNHEY, CDR2 SMNVEV (reference sequence). V shed 6 bases and J shed 1 base, with 12 bases lying between them. CDR3 length: 14 amino acids.

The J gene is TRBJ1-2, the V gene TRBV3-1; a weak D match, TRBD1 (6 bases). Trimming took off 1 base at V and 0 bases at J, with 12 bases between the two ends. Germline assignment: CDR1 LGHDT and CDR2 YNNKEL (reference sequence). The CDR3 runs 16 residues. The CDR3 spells CASSQVRDITNYGYTF. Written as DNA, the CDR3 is TGTGCCAGCAGCCAAGTCCGGGACATAACTAACTATGGCTACACCTTC.